Listed here are 8 T cell receptor beta chains from one sample, sequenced in a study of glioma-infiltrating T cells. TCR alpha and beta CDR3 regions were amplified from RNA using iRepertoire nested multiplex PCR. TCRdb re-called the multiplex PCR reads with MiXCR, one entry per CDR3 protein. The sample yields under 200,000 distinct CDR3 sequences, around 40% seen once. Source material: glioma tissue, nonneoplastic brain tissue, or PBMCs (not recorded which). These receptors came from a human donor with low-grade glioma or glioblastoma, undergoing nonglioma brain surgery, or in good health (not recorded which).

This clonotype was recorded at least ten times. This chain uses TRBV6-1 with TRBJ2-3; 9 bases agree with TRBD2. After removal of 4 bases from V and 4 bases from J, the junction contained 6 bases not matched to a gene. CDR3 size: 15 residues. Germline V gene sequence: CDR1 MNHNS, CDR2 SASEGT. CDR3 nucleotides: TGTGCCAGCAGTGGGTTAGCGGGAGTGCCAGATACGCAGTATTTT. This translates into CASSGLAGVPDTQYF.

At least ten counts were recorded for this clonotype. The V gene is TRBV7-2, the J gene TRBJ2-7; the D is unclear. V gave up 0 bases and J gave up 3 bases, with 12 bases separating them. Germline V gene data show CDR1 as SGHTA and CDR2 as FQGNSA. The CDR3 has 15 amino acids. In nucleotides, the CDR3 is TGTGCCAGCAGCTTAGCTACAGACTCCTTCTACGAGCAGTACTTC. Residues: CASSLATDSFYEQYF.

Comments on this clonotype: This may be a read error, as it is one base from a much larger clone. The chain is built from TRBV12-3 or TRBV12-4 and TRBJ2-3; no firm D call. Trimming shortened V by 10 bases and J by 1 base, and 15 bases separated the two germline ends. CDR3 length: 14 residues. CDR3 sequence: CAIIDPWGTDTQYF. For the CDR3, the DNA is TGTGCCATCATTGACCCTTGGGGCACAGATACGCAGTATTTT.

Note on this clonotype: Being one base from a much bigger clone, this may be a read error. This chain uses TRBV11-1 with TRBJ2-1; D gene ambiguous. From germline, CDR1 is SGHAT and CDR2 FQDESV (reference sequence). The CDR3 length is 13 residues. The V end lost 4 bases, the J end lost 9 bases, and 13 bases lay between the germline ends. The DNA for the CDR3 is TGTGCCAGCAGCTATCATCTAGTGACTGAGCAGTTCTTC. This encodes CASSYHLVTEQFF.

The chain combines TRBV28 with TRBJ1-5; no clear D. Trimming took 2 bases from V and 6 from J, leaving 11 bases between them. The CDR3 length is 14 residues. Germline V gene lookup returns CDR1 MDHEN and CDR2 SYDVKM. The CDR3 nucleotides read TGTGCCAGCAGTTTACATACAGTCTCTCAGCCCCAGCATTTT. Translating gives CASSLHTVSQPQHF. Together with reference TRBV28 and TRBJ1-5, the CDR3 gives the full variable domain: DVKVTQSSRYLVKRTGEKVFLECVQDMDHENMFWYRQDPGLGLRLIYFSYDVKMKEKGDIPEGYSVSREKKERFSLILESASTNQTSMYLCASSLHTVSQPQHFGDGTRLSIL.

This clonotype was detected many times. The chain employs TRBV20-1 and TRBJ2-3; D remains unclear. Trimming removed 2 bases from V and 4 bases from J, with 4 bases in between. This CDR3 is 11 amino acids long. In germline, CDR1 is DFQATT, CDR2 SNEGSKA (reference sequence). CDR3 residues: CSARSPDTQYF. CDR3 DNA: TGCAGTGCTAGATCGCCAGATACGCAGTATTTT.

This chain uses TRBV2 with TRBJ1-1; perhaps TRBD1 as D (6 bases). Germline loops: CDR1 SNHLY, CDR2 FYNNEI. V shed 8 bases and J shed 5 bases, with 18 bases lying between them. There are 14 residues in the CDR3. The CDR3 region is CASRGGGQITEAFF. DNA for the CDR3: TGTGCCAGCCGGGGGGGGGGACAAATAACTGAAGCTTTCTTT.

Concerning this clonotype: Its ends do not fully match the called genes, so a read error is possible. The gene calls are TRBV20-1 and TRBJ2-1; the match to TRBD2 covers 16 bases. Germline values: CDR1 DFQATT, CDR2 SNEGSKA (reference sequence). The CDR3 runs to 17 residues. The CDR3: CSDPTGTSGRAYNEEFF. CDR3 nucleotides: TGCAGCGATCCAACCGGGACTAGCGGGAGGGCCTACAATGAGGAGTTCTTC.